The 11 T cell receptor beta chains given below trace back to one sample, sequenced in a study of T cells in localized non-small cell lung cancer. Method: immunoSEQ multiplex PCR; TCRdb's copy keeps in-frame clones and lacks some. Altogether tens of thousands of clones are present, about 88% being singletons, with the ten largest covering 2.5%. The specimen was PBMCs, collected before any cancer treatment. The receptors shown here come from a man between 40 and 69 years old with stage II lung adenocarcinoma.

This sequence joins TRBV5-1 and TRBJ2-5; no definite D call. The CDR3 length is 11 residues. In germline, CDR1 is SGHRS, CDR2 YFSETQ. The V end lost 2 bases, the J end lost 9 bases, and 8 bases lay between the germline ends. The CDR3 coding sequence is TGCGCCAGCAGCTTAGAAGGGTCCCAGTACTTC. This gives the protein CASSLEGSQYF.

This clone was counted a few times. V usage is TRBV6-6 and J usage is TRBJ1-2; tentative D call: TRBD1 (5 bases). Between the trimmed V and J ends, which lost 4 bases and 4 bases, there was a span of 7 bases. Germline V lookup: CDR1 MNHNY, CDR2 SVGAGI (reference sequence). The CDR3 consists of 12 residues. For the CDR3, the DNA is TGTGCCAGCAGTTCCGACAGCTATGGCTACACCTTC. Translating it yields CASSSDSYGYTF.

This chain links TRBV5-1 with TRBJ1-2; 11 positions match TRBD1. The CDR3 contains 15 residues. Unmatched junction bases numbered 3, after V lost 0 bases and J lost 5 bases. Germline CDR1 reads SGHRS; CDR2 reads YFSETQ. The CDR3 region is CASSLAGTGGYGYTF. CDR3 DNA: TGCGCCAGCAGCTTGGCCGGGACAGGGGGATATGGCTACACCTTC.

The chain recombines TRBV6-6 with TRBJ1-4; D not certain. The CDR3 contains 12 residues. Germline V lookup: CDR1 MNHNY, CDR2 SVGAGI (reference sequence). Trimming pared 5 bases from V and 12 bases from J, leaving 13 bases between. The CDR3 region has the DNA TGTGCCAGCAGTCGAGACGAAGCCCAACTGTTTTTT. Amino acids: CASSRDEAQLFF.

This clone has a handful of counts. This chain connects TRBV18 to TRBJ1-2; TRBD1 agrees at 10 bases. Germline lookup yields CDR1 KGHSH and CDR2 LQKENI. The J segment lost 8 bases and the V segment lost 6 bases, leaving 18 bases of the junction unmatched. The CDR3 contains 17 residues. CDR3: CASSPIIITGTGDGYTF. The CDR3 DNA sequence: TGTGCCAGCTCCCCTATCATTATTACCGGGACAGGGGACGGCTACACCTTC. The full variable domain, rest sourced from reference TRBV18 and TRBJ1-2, is NAGVMQNPRHLVRRRGQEARLRCSPMKGHSHVYWYRQLPEEGLKFMVYLQKENIIDESGMPKERFSAEFPKEGPSILRIQQVVRGDSAAYFCASSPIIITGTGDGYTFGSGTRLTVV.

V is TRBV5-6 and J is TRBJ1-1, with a possible D match to TRBD1 (6 bases). CDR3 size: 13 residues. V was shortened by 3 bases and J by 1 base, with 7 bases between the two germline ends. Looked up from germline, CDR1 is SGHDT and CDR2 is YYEEEE. The CDR3 DNA reads TGTGCCAGCAGCTGGACAGCGAACACTGAAGCTTTCTTT. Amino acids: CASSWTANTEAFF.

The chain combines TRBV5-5 with TRBJ1-1, with TRBD1 matching 9 bases. Germline lookup yields CDR1 SGHKS and CDR2 YYEKEE (reference sequence). The J segment lost 4 bases and the V segment lost 4 bases, leaving 2 bases of the junction unmatched. The CDR3 length is 13 residues. CDR3 region: CASSTDRGTEAFF. Here the CDR3 DNA reads TGTGCCAGCAGCACGGACAGGGGCACTGAAGCTTTCTTT.

The chain recombines TRBV19 with TRBJ2-1; 14 bases agree with TRBD2. V shed 5 bases and J 4 bases; nucleotides not matched to a gene: 4. Looked up from germline, CDR1 is LNHDA and CDR2 is SQIVND (reference sequence). CDR3 length: 16 amino acids. The CDR3 spells CASSRLAGGRYNEQFF. The CDR3 region has the DNA TGTGCCAGTAGTCGACTAGCGGGGGGGCGGTACAATGAGCAGTTCTTC.

As for this clone: This CDR3 is also generated by other DNA sequences in the sample. This chain joins TRBV5-1 and TRBJ2-7; 9 bases match TRBD1. CDR1 is SGHRS, CDR2 YFSETQ, per germline. The CDR3 is made up of 13 amino acids. Losses at the gene ends were 4 bases for V and 3 bases for J; bases not matched to a gene: 2. The CDR3 sequence is CASSRDRDYEQYF. Written as DNA, the CDR3 is TGCGCCAGCAGCCGGGACAGGGACTACGAGCAGTACTTC.

The V call is TRBV5-1, the J call TRBJ2-1; 11 bases fit TRBD2. This CDR3 has 14 amino acids. Unmatched junction bases numbered 4, after V lost 4 bases and J lost 7 bases. Germline lookup yields CDR1 SGHRS and CDR2 YFSETQ. The CDR3 protein is CASSLAGGSNEQFF. The DNA of the CDR3 is TGCGCCAGCAGCCTAGCGGGGGGCTCGAATGAGCAGTTCTTC.

V usage is TRBV7-6 and J usage is TRBJ2-3; TRBD1 might be the D (5 bases). The V gene's germline CDR1 is SGHVS and CDR2 FNYEAQ. The CDR3 runs 15 residues. V dropped 5 bases and J dropped 0 bases, with 12 bases sitting between them. The CDR3 is CASSPEGASTDTQYF. The CDR3 nucleotides read TGTGCCAGCAGCCCTGAAGGGGCTAGCACAGATACGCAGTATTTT.